This T cell receptor beta chain emerged from a study of control samples from healthy donors and cancer patients. Generated by immunoSEQ multiplex PCR, the TCRdb table keeps only in-frame clones and is missing some. In the table there are around 190,000 clones, roughly 90% of which are singletons. The V end lost 1 base, the J end lost 14 bases, and 21 bases lay between the germline ends. This CDR3 has 15 amino acids. Germline V gives CDR1 LGHDT, CDR2 YNNKEL (reference sequence). Source material: blood. The V gene is TRBV3-1 (or the pseudogene TRBV3-2), the J gene TRBJ2-4; D is possibly TRBD1 or TRBD2 (5 bases each). The sequence was collected from a woman aged 50 to 60 in good health. DNA for the CDR3: TGTGCCAGCAGCCAAGCCCAGCTTCTGGGCAGAGGGGAGTACTTC. Translating gives CASSQAQLLGRGEYF.